This T cell receptor beta chain came from a study of cytomegalovirus exposure and HLA in healthy donors. Study-wide results and limits: Altogether, 150 to 200 TCR beta chains were recorded as cytomegalovirus-associated.

There are 12 residues in the CDR3. Deletions cut 1 base from V and 4 bases from J, with 7 bases between. Germline V CDR1 and CDR2: GTSNPN, SVGIG (reference sequence). The donors were in the approximately 120-subject validation cohort; that cohort was separate from the roughly 660-subject first cohort. Clones were read by immunoSEQ multiplex PCR, and TCRdb kept only the in-frame ones, dropping some. This table has around 50,000 clones, nearly 95% appearing once. As concerns this clone: The antigen is not known.

The sequenced sample was PBMCs. The chain employs TRBV30 and TRBJ1-2; D remains unclear. This TCR was recovered from a woman between 18 and 29 years old in good health and CMV-seropositive. In nucleotides, the CDR3 is TGTGCCTGGAGTGCGCACTTCTATGGCTACACCTTC. Protein: CAWSAHFYGYTF.